Listed below are T cell receptor beta chains from one sample, sequenced in a study of OX40 agonist ivuxolimab in advanced cancers. Clones were read by immunoSEQ multiplex PCR, and TCRdb kept only the in-frame ones, dropping some. The table lists some 66,000 clones, around 85% of them singletons. Here the sequenced sample was CD4+ or CD8+ T cells sorted from blood, taken in a trial of the OX40 agonist ivuxolimab. The receptors shown here come from an adult with an advanced solid tumor such as melanoma, head and neck, liver or kidney cancer. The CDR3 runs from the conserved cysteine through the conserved F or W. The order of the fields is V gene, D gene, clone size, J gene, CDR3 protein, CDR3 DNA. D genes are given only for firm matches. Size tells how often a clone was seen (once, few, many) or the class of an expanded clone, and some rows leave it out.

TRBV7-3	TRBD1	NA	TRBJ2-7	CASSRTTGDEQYF	TGTGCCAGCAGCCGGACGACAGGGGACGAGCAGTACTTC
TRBV2	NA	NA	TRBJ2-7	CASEPLTRDNYEQYF	TGTGCCAGCGAGCCACTTACCCGGGACAACTACGAGCAGTACTTC
TRBV5-6	NA	once	TRBJ1-1	CASTSNPRVNTEAFF	TGTGCCAGCACCTCCAACCCCCGAGTGAACACTGAAGCTTTCTTT
TRBV6-5	NA	once	TRBJ2-2	CASSYSLSTGELFF	TGTGCCAGCAGTTACTCGTTGAGCACCGGGGAGCTGTTTTTT
TRBV6-5	TRBD2	NA	TRBJ2-3	CASSFGGTGTDTQYF	TGTGCCAGCAGTTTCGGGGGGACTGGCACAGATACGCAGTATTTT
TRBV7-6	TRBD1	NA	TRBJ2-5	CASSQWGQQETQYF	TGTGCCAGCAGCCAGTGGGGACAGCAAGAGACCCAGTACTTC
TRBV5-6	NA	NA	TRBJ1-5	CASSRGLNQPQHF	TGTGCCAGCAGCCGGGGGCTTAATCAGCCCCAGCATTTT
TRBV7-8	TRBD1	NA	TRBJ1-1	CASSLITGETTEAFF	TGTGCCAGCAGCTTAATCACAGGGGAGACCACTGAAGCTTTCTTT
TRBV27	TRBD1	once	TRBJ2-5	CASSPRTGDVTQYF	TGTGCCAGCAGTCCTAGGACAGGGGACGTGACCCAGTACTTC
TRBV10-3	NA	NA	TRBJ1-5	CAISLDGSNQPQHF	TGTGCCATCTCCTTGGATGGTAGCAATCAGCCCCAGCATTTT
TRBV6-5	TRBD1	NA	TRBJ1-2	CASRIPGQGSGYTF	TGTGCCAGCAGGATACCGGGACAGGGATCAGGCTACACCTTC
TRBV18	NA	NA	TRBJ2-2	CASSGFKNTGELFF	TGTGCCAGCTCGGGATTCAAGAACACCGGGGAGCTGTTTTTT
TRBV19	TRBD1	NA	TRBJ1-4	CASTEDRGREKLFF	TGTGCCAGTACTGAAGACAGGGGGCGTGAAAAACTGTTTTTT
TRBV12-5	NA	NA	TRBJ2-3	CASGLVGGDTQYF	TGTGCTAGTGGTTTGGTGGGGGGAGATACGCAGTATTTT
TRBV7-2	NA	NA	TRBJ2-2	CASSPSRLNKRELFF	TGTGCCAGCAGCCCCTCCCGGCTGAACAAGAGGGAGCTGTTTTTT
TRBV5-1	NA	NA	TRBJ1-3	CASSPSSFSGNTIYF	TGCGCCAGCAGCCCGTCCTCCTTCTCTGGAAACACCATATATTTT
TRBV5-4	TRBD1	NA	TRBJ1-4	CASSEGQTEKLFF	TGTGCCAGCAGCGAGGGACAGACCGAAAAACTGTTTTTT
TRBV5-1	NA	NA	TRBJ2-5	CASSTSTAQETQYF	TGCGCCAGCAGCACTTCGACAGCTCAAGAGACCCAGTACTTC
TRBV7-8	NA	NA	TRBJ1-1	CASSPLEGSAFF	TGTGCCAGCAGCCCACTGGAGGGGTCAGCTTTCTTT
TRBV7-2	TRBD2	NA	TRBJ2-3	CASSSASLAGWETQYF	TGTGCCAGCAGCTCCGCCTCTTTAGCGGGGTGGGAGACGCAGTATTTT
TRBV4-3	TRBD1	NA	TRBJ1-4	CASSRATGGSGKLFF	TGCGCCAGCAGCCGGGCTACAGGGGGTTCAGGAAAACTGTTTTTT
TRBV7-9	TRBD2	NA	TRBJ2-1	CASSTRLAGGNEQFF	TGTGCCAGCAGCACTCGACTAGCGGGAGGCAATGAGCAGTTCTTC
TRBV13	TRBD1	NA	TRBJ2-1	CASSLRKFGTGEFVNEQFF	TGTGCCAGCAGCTTAAGGAAGTTCGGGACAGGGGAATTTGTTAATGAGCAGTTCTTC
TRBV7-9	TRBD1	NA	TRBJ1-4	CASSLRQGATNEKLFF	TGTGCCAGCAGCCTAAGACAGGGTGCAACTAATGAAAAACTGTTTTTT
TRBV28	TRBD1	NA	TRBJ2-3	CASSFNRGSTDTQYF	TGTGCCAGCAGTTTTAACAGGGGCTCGACAGATACGCAGTATTTT
TRBV9	NA	NA	TRBJ1-3	CASSASGSSGNTIYF	TGTGCCAGCAGCGCGTCCGGGTCCTCTGGAAACACCATATATTTT
TRBV28	NA	NA	TRBJ1-3	CASSFRPAVGFSGNTIYF	TGTGCCAGCAGCTTTAGGCCGGCGGTGGGCTTCTCTGGAAACACCATATATTTT
TRBV6-1	NA	NA	TRBJ2-1	CASNLGLSYNEQFF	TGTGCCAGCAACCTGGGCTTATCCTACAATGAGCAGTTCTTC
TRBV18	TRBD2	NA	TRBJ2-7	CASSGGSYEQYF	TGTGCCAGCTCCGGGGGGAGCTACGAGCAGTACTTC
TRBV6-4	TRBD1	NA	TRBJ1-2	CASSDLRDRVSYGYTF	TGTGCCAGCAGTGACCTCCGGGACAGGGTTAGCTATGGCTACACCTTC
TRBV2	NA	NA	TRBJ2-5	CASSAGGSQQEYF	TGTGCCAGCAGTGCCGGAGGCTCCCAGCAGGAGTACTTC
TRBV5-5	NA	NA	TRBJ1-2	CASSLAWGGSNYGYTF	TGTGCCAGCAGCTTGGCCTGGGGCGGCTCAAACTATGGCTACACCTTC
TRBV6-5	TRBD2	NA	TRBJ2-1	CASSYSSGGGNEQFF	TGTGCCAGCAGTTACTCGTCGGGAGGGGGCAATGAGCAGTTCTTC
TRBV28	TRBD1	NA	TRBJ2-5	CASSGNLQGKQETQYF	TGTGCCAGCAGCGGGAACCTACAGGGGAAGCAAGAGACCCAGTACTTC
TRBV10-3	NA	few	TRBJ1-2	CAISGEDFYGYTF	TGTGCCATCAGTGGGGAGGACTTCTATGGCTACACCTTC
TRBV5-1	NA	NA	TRBJ1-1	CASSLAPGMNTEAFF	TGCGCCAGCAGCTTGGCTCCAGGGATGAACACTGAAGCTTTCTTT
TRBV5-4	TRBD2	NA	TRBJ2-1	CASSPNVAGNEQFF	TGTGCCAGCAGCCCTAACGTAGCGGGAAATGAGCAGTTCTTC
TRBV9	TRBD2	NA	TRBJ2-7	CASSVAGGGQGVTYEQYF	TGTGCCAGCAGCGTAGCCGGGGGAGGGCAAGGGGTAACCTACGAGCAGTACTTC
TRBV6-1	NA	NA	TRBJ2-1	CASRPHRGQTNEQFF	TGTGCCAGCAGACCTCACCGCGGACAGACGAATGAGCAGTTCTTC
TRBV9	NA	NA	TRBJ1-1	CASSPTGSDTEAFF	TGTGCCAGCAGCCCCACAGGAAGCGACACTGAAGCTTTCTTT
TRBV5-1	NA	few	TRBJ1-1	CASSLVGGPMNTEAFF	TGCGCCAGCAGCTTGGTGGGGGGCCCCATGAACACTGAAGCTTTCTTT
TRBV27	NA	NA	TRBJ2-2	CASSLGPNTGELFF	TGTGCCAGCAGTTTAGGACCGAACACCGGGGAGCTGTTTTTT
TRBV15	NA	once	TRBJ1-1	CATSRGGSGNTEAFF	TGTGCCACCAGCAGAGGTGGCAGCGGGAACACTGAAGCTTTCTTT
TRBV6-5	NA	NA	TRBJ2-5	CASRRQVLETQYF	TGTGCCAGCAGAAGACAGGTGTTGGAGACCCAGTACTTC
TRBV6-1	NA	NA	TRBJ2-3	CASSEGLFRTDTQYF	TGTGCCAGCAGTGAAGGACTCTTTAGGACAGATACGCAGTATTTT
TRBV12-5	TRBD1	NA	TRBJ1-3	CASGSGGYSGNTIYF	TGTGCTAGTGGTTCAGGGGGATACTCTGGAAACACCATATATTTT
TRBV18	TRBD1	once	TRBJ1-2	CASSPGQGLGYTF	TGTGCCAGCTCACCGGGACAGGGGCTTGGCTACACCTTC
TRBV7-2	TRBD1	once	TRBJ1-4	CASSLDRGGEKLFF	TGTGCCAGCAGCTTAGACAGGGGGGGTGAAAAACTGTTTTTT
TRBV7-2	NA	NA	TRBJ1-5	CASSPSGLRGGQPQHF	TGTGCCAGCAGCCCCTCCGGCCTCAGAGGGGGTCAGCCCCAGCATTTT
TRBV7-2	NA	few	TRBJ2-6	CASSPKSIGGPGANVLTF	TGTGCCAGCAGCCCCAAGTCCATTGGGGGTCCTGGGGCCAACGTCCTGACTTTC
TRBV5-1	NA	few	TRBJ2-3	CASSLYMASTDTQYF	TGCGCCAGCAGCTTGTACATGGCTAGCACAGATACGCAGTATTTT
TRBV5-1	TRBD1	NA	TRBJ1-2	CASSLEGTAASTF	TGCGCCAGCAGCTTGGAGGGGACAGCCGCTTCCACCTTC
TRBV30	NA	few	TRBJ1-1	CAWSGQGTEAFF	TGTGCCTGGAGTGGTCAAGGAACTGAAGCTTTCTTT